This T cell receptor (beta chain) derives from a study of blood T cell repertoires in COVID-19. Turning to the study itself: Samples representing acute and convalescent COVID-19 were sourced from the United States, Italy and Spain. PBMCs, B-cell-depleted T cells, or T cells provided the cDNA or gDNA that made up the material.

In the source study's methods: Counts of nucleated cells, estimated from reference gene primer amplification, were obtained. Clones were sequenced by immunoSEQ multiplex PCR, and TCRdb holds only the in-frame ones, with some missing. Clone size and V and J calls were adopted from that table, with D and trimming inferred from the DNA. The repertoire consists of 300,000 to 400,000 clones, with 87% occurring once and the leading ten covering 1%. Germline trimming cut 6 bases from V and 10 bases from J; bases unmatched to any gene: 5. Germline V gene sequence: CDR1 MNHEY, CDR2 SMNVEV (reference sequence). CDR3 size: 12 residues.

The V call is TRBV27, the J call TRBJ2-1, with TRBD1 matching over 8 bases. The receptor was derived from a man between 45 and 60 years old with active or convalescent COVID-19. Sequences were obtained from peripheral blood. CDR3 protein: CASRPYRGEQFF. The CDR3 DNA reads TGTGCCAGCAGACCATACAGGGGGGAGCAGTTCTTC.